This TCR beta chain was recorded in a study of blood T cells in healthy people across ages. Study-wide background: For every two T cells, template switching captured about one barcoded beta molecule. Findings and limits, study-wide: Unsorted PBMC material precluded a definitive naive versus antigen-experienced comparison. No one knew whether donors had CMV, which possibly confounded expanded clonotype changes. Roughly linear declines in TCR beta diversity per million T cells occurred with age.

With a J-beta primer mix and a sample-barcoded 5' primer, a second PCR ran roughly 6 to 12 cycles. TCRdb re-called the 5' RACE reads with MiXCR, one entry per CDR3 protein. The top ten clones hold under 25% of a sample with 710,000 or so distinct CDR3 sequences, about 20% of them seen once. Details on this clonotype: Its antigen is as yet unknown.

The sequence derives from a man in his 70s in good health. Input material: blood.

For the CDR3, the DNA is TGTGCCAGCAGCCCAAGACTAGCGGATGAGCAGTTCTTC. Amino acids: CASSPRLADEQFF. This chain connects TRBV14 to TRBJ2-1, with 9 bases lining up with TRBD2. J was trimmed by 8 bases and V by 4 bases; bases with no gene match: 3. This CDR3 contains 13 residues. The germline CDR1 and CDR2 sequences are SGHDN and FVKESK.